These 19 T cell receptor beta chains came from one sample sequenced in a study of tumor-infiltrating lymphocytes in primary liver carcinoma. Bulk tissue was left unsorted, and RNA and DNA were co-extracted from roughly 20-30 mg of it. Constant-region priming of about 520 ng total RNA yielded TCR beta cDNA. Slightly modified ARM-PCR served as the procedure for the TCR beta libraries. These libraries came from three rounds of nested multiplex PCR. Use of TRBV1-TRBV30 forward primers with a C-beta reverse primer characterized the first two PCR rounds, which lasted ten to eleven cycles each. One entry per CDR3 protein, called by TCRdb with MiXCR from the multiplex PCR reads. Of some 100,000 distinct CDR3 sequences in the sample, approximately 70% are singletons; the top ten hold roughly an eighth. Input material: liver tumor tissue from sampling region 2. Subset noted: tumor region T2, inferior pole. These receptors originate from a woman aged 60-75 years with primary liver carcinoma and hepatitis B virus infection.

A remark on this clonotype: A read error may account for a junction end that differs from germline. This rearrangement joins TRBV11-3 to TRBJ2-7, with 11 bases that match TRBD1. In germline, CDR1 is SGHNT, CDR2 YENEEA. The CDR3 covers 15 residues. CDR3 DNA: TGTGCTAGCAGTCCCTGGACAGGGGGCAACTACGAGCAGTACTTC. It specifies CASSPWTGGNYEQYF.

Note on this clonotype: This could be a read error, since a much larger clone is one nucleotide away. J is TRBJ2-3 and V is TRBV12-5; D may correspond to TRBD1 or TRBD2 (5 bases each). This CDR3 spans 15 amino acids. The germline gives CDR1 LGHNT, CDR2 FRNRAP. The CDR3 DNA reads TGTGCTAGTGGTTTTGGGGGAGCGGTCACAGGTACGCAGTATTTT. This translates into CASGFGGAVTGTQYF. Variable domain in full (rest from reference TRBV12-5 and TRBJ2-3): DARVTQTPRHKVTEMGQEVTMRCQPILGHNTVFWYRQTMMQGLELLAYFRNRAPLDDSGMPKDRFSAEMPDATLATLKIQPSEPRDSAVYFCASGFGGAVTGTQYFGPGTRLTVL.

In its sample, this clonotype was seen a few times. A much more abundant neighbour one base away suggests this may be a read error. The chain links TRBV29-1 to TRBJ1-6; D is ambiguous. This CDR3 is built from 13 residues. From germline, CDR1 is SQVTM and CDR2 ANQGSEA. The CDR3 protein is CSARTGDNSPLRF. In DNA, the CDR3 is TGCAGCGCCCGGACTGGGGATAATTCACCCCTCCGCTTT.

A remark on this clonotype: One end of the junction varies from germline; a read error may be responsible. The rearrangement links TRBV11-2 to TRBJ2-1, with 9 bases fitting TRBD2. Germline CDR1 reads SGHAT; CDR2 reads FQNNGV. CDR3 length: 14 residues. The CDR3: CASSLGTSACEQSF. CDR3 DNA sequence: TGTGCCAGCAGCTTAGGGACTAGCGCATGTGAGCAGTCCTTC.

A few counts support this clonotype. This clone may be a read error of a much larger clone one base away. The rearrangement uses TRBV5-4 and TRBJ2-7; possibly TRBD1 or TRBD2 for D (5 bases each). Germline V lookup: CDR1 SGHNT, CDR2 YYREEE (reference sequence). The CDR3 is 15 amino acids. CDR3 bases: TGTGCCAGCAGCTCGCTTTCAGGGAGCTCCTACAAGCAGTACTTC. Translating gives CASSSLSGSSYKQYF. Combining the CDR3 with reference TRBV5-4 and TRBJ2-7 gives the whole variable domain ETGVTQSPTHLIKTRGQQVTLRCSSQSGHNTVSWYQQALGQGPQFIFQYYREEENGRGNFPPRFSGLQFPNYSSELNVNALELDDSALYLCASSSLSGSSYKQYFGPGTRLTVT.

Turning to this clonotype: The junction does not match germline at one end; this may be a read error. V and J are TRBV11-2 and TRBJ2-7; D assignment may be TRBD1 or TRBD2 (7 bases each). The CDR3 runs 16 residues. The germline gives CDR1 SGHAT, CDR2 FQNNGV. Written as DNA, the CDR3 is TGTGCCTGCAGGAAACAGGGGCTAGCGGAGCTCTACGACCAGTACTTC. Translation gives CACRKQGLAELYDQYF.

In this sample, this clonotype turned up a few times. A read error may produce the germline difference seen at one junction end. The chain is built from TRBV5-1 and TRBJ1-1, with D tentatively TRBD1 (5 bases). The CDR3 is 16 amino acids. The germline V gene encodes CDR1 SGHRS and CDR2 YFSETQ. CDR3 region: CTSSLGVPMGGTEAFF. The DNA for the CDR3 is TGTACCAGCAGCTTGGGGGTACCCATGGGCGGCACTGAAGCTTTCTTT.

In the case of this clonotype: The conserved closing phenylalanine or tryptophan is absent in this CDR3, likely reflecting a read error. This sequence joins TRBV11-2 and TRBJ2-5; 11 nucleotides match TRBD1. CDR3 length equals 15 residues. Germline assignment: CDR1 SGHAT and CDR2 FQNNGV. The CDR3 DNA follows: TGTGCTAGCAGTTTGACCGGGACAGGGGGGAAGACCCAGTACATG. Residues: CASSLTGTGGKTQYM.

In regard to this clonotype: At one of its ends the junction is not consistent with the germline gene, which may arise from a read error. The rearrangement uses TRBV4-2 and TRBJ2-1; D is perhaps TRBD2 (5 bases). CDR3 size: 17 residues. Germline lookup yields CDR1 LGHNA and CDR2 YNFKEQ. CDR3 amino acids: CARSQPYSVGGYNKQFF. The CDR3 coding sequence is TGTGCCAGAAGCCAACCTTATAGCGTAGGCGGTTACAATAAGCAGTTCTTC.

This clonotype is categorized as medium-sized (0.01 to 0.1%). The chain recombines TRBV11-2 with TRBJ1-4; TRBD1 matches at 7 bases. The CDR3 is 16 amino acids. Trimming took 1 base from V and 7 from J; bases not matched to a gene: 9. Germline V gives CDR1 SGHAT, CDR2 FQNNGV. CDR3 sequence: CASSLGLGQYTEKLFF. The DNA of the CDR3 is TGTGCCAGCAGCTTAGGGTTGGGACAGTACACTGAAAAACTGTTTTTT.

This clonotype was detected once. Sequence at one end of the junction differs from germline and may be a read error. This sequence joins TRBV7-3 and TRBJ2-3, with TRBD1 identical over 7 bases. The CDR3 is made up of 15 amino acids. Per the germline V gene, CDR1 is SGHTA and CDR2 is FQGTGA. The CDR3 loop reads CARSLTGQRTDTQYF. CDR3 bases: TGTGCCAGGAGCTTAACGGGACAGCGCACAGATACGCAGTATTTT.

Comments on this clonotype: This may come from a read error, since a much larger clone is one base off. The chain has TRBV5-1 and TRBJ2-1; 7 nucleotides match TRBD1. Trimming removed 9 bases from V and 1 base from J; junction bases left unmatched: 13. The CDR3 sequence is 16 residues long. Germline V gene lookup returns CDR1 SGHRS and CDR2 YFSETQ. CDR3 nucleotide sequence: TGCGCCAACATCGGGACAGCCGCTAGGTCCTACAATGAGCAGTTCTTC. It yields the protein CANIGTAARSYNEQFF.

About this clonotype: Given a much more abundant clone one base away, this may be a read error. This chain joins TRBV5-1 and TRBJ2-2, with D perhaps being TRBD1 or TRBD2 (5 bases each). CDR3 length: 14 residues. Germline loops: CDR1 SGHRS, CDR2 YFSETQ. CDR3 nucleotide sequence: TGCGCCAGCAGCGGGACGAACAGGCCCGGGGATCTGTTTTTT. This translates into CASSGTNRPGDLFF. Full variable domain (rest looked up from reference TRBV5-1 and TRBJ2-2): KAGVTQTPRYLIKTRGQQVTLSCSPISGHRSVSWYQQTPGQGLQFLFEYFSETQRNKGNFPGRFSGRQFSNSRSEMNVSTLELGDSALYLCASSGTNRPGDLFFGEGSRLTVL.

The chain carries TRBV29-1 and TRBJ2-1; D is possibly TRBD2 (5 bases). There are 13 residues in the CDR3. The germline V gene has CDR1 SQVTM and CDR2 ANQGSEA. The CDR3 sequence: CCVSVTNYNEQFF. The CDR3 bases are TGCTGTGTTTCTGTGACTAACTACAATGAGCAGTTCTTC.

For this clonotype: At one boundary the junction diverges from the germline segment, which might be a read error. V gene TRBV6-1 combines with J gene TRBJ2-5, with D unresolved. This CDR3 contains 13 residues. The germline CDR1 and CDR2 sequences are MNHNS and SASEGT. CDR3 sequence: CATLAEHQETHYF. CDR3 in DNA: TGTGCCACCCTCGCAGAGCACCAAGAGACCCATTACTTC.

On this clonotype itself: This may be a read error, as it is one base from a much larger clone. The rearrangement links TRBV5-1 to TRBJ2-1; D gene uncertain. Germline values: CDR1 SGHRS, CDR2 YFSETQ. The CDR3 sequence is 13 residues long. V gave up 9 bases and J gave up 0 bases, with 10 bases separating them. CDR3 amino acids: CATRRISYNEQFF. DNA for the CDR3: TGCGCCACCCGCCGAATCTCCTACAATGAGCAGTTCTTC.

In the case of this clonotype: The conserved closing phenylalanine or tryptophan is absent in this CDR3, likely reflecting a read error. This chain uses TRBV6-5 with TRBJ2-5; 8 nucleotides line up with TRBD2. Trimming cost V 9 bases and J 1 base; bases outside gene matches: 10. CDR3 length: 15 residues. CDR1 MNHEY and CDR2 SVGAGI come from the germline V gene. The CDR3 sequence is CASGRGSGIQETQYL. The CDR3 nucleotides read TGTGCCAGTGGAAGAGGTAGCGGGATCCAAGAGACCCAGTACCTC.

Notes on this clonotype: This may come from a read error, since a much larger clone is one base off. The chain links TRBV28 to TRBJ2-3; D is possibly TRBD2 (6 bases). Germline lookup yields CDR1 MDHEN and CDR2 SYDVKM. The CDR3 has 15 residues. V gave up 3 bases and J gave up 0 bases, with 10 bases separating them. In nucleotides, the CDR3 is TGTGCCAGCAGTTTTGGGGGGTCCAGCACAGATACGCAGTATTTT. It codes for CASSFGGSSTDTQYF. Full variable domain (remainder filled in from reference TRBV28 and TRBJ2-3): DVKVTQSSRYLVKRTGEKVFLECVQDMDHENMFWYRQDPGLGLRLIYFSYDVKMKEKGDIPEGYSVSREKKERFSLILESASTNQTSMYLCASSFGGSSTDTQYFGPGTRLTVL.

This clonotype came up once. The CDR3 sequence: CASSAGIAASTDTQYF. CDR3 coding DNA: TGTGCCAGCAGTGCTGGTATCGCGGCTAGCACAGATACGCAGTATTTT. The chain combines TRBV11-2 with TRBJ2-3, with D hard to call. V lost 6 bases and J 0 bases, leaving 16 bases between the germline ends. This CDR3 spans 16 amino acids. Germline V lookup: CDR1 SGHAT, CDR2 FQNNGV.